A selection of T cell receptor beta chains follows, all from one sample in a study of blood T cell repertoires in COVID-19. Sequenced by immunoSEQ multiplex PCR; TCRdb stores in-frame clones only, minus some. Of about 140,000 clones in the sample, 81% were seen once. Sequenced input: peripheral blood. The receptors derive from a human donor in a cohort sampled during active COVID-19. Both conserved end residues are part of each CDR3. A D gene is named only where the DNA matches it firmly. Clone sizes are given selectively: once, few, many, or a class where the clone is expanded.

V gene	J gene	clone size	D gene	CDR3 protein	CDR3 DNA
TRBV9	TRBJ2-3	NA	TRBD2	CASSEGGAGADTQYF	TGTGCCAGCAGCGAGGGAGGGGCTGGGGCAGATACGCAGTATTTT
TRBV7-2	TRBJ2-7	NA	TRBD2	CASSLGLAFSYEQYF	TGTGCCAGCAGCTTAGGACTAGCTTTCTCCTACGAGCAGTACTTC
TRBV27	TRBJ2-3	once	NA	CASSLSTSTDTQYF	TGTGCCAGCAGTTTATCGACTAGCACAGATACGCAGTATTTT
TRBV27	TRBJ1-6	once	TRBD1	CASSSDRDSPLHF	TGTGCCAGCTCGTCGGACAGGGACTCACCCCTCCACTTT
TRBV24-1	TRBJ1-1	NA	NA	CATSGAYTEAFF	TGTGCCACCAGTGGGGCGTACACTGAAGCTTTCTTT
TRBV28	TRBJ1-6	NA	TRBD1	CASSYDRGSSPLHF	TGTGCCAGCAGTTATGACAGGGGGTCTTCACCCCTCCACTTT
TRBV7-9	TRBJ2-6	NA	TRBD2	CASSPRRGRVSGANVLTF	TGTGCCAGCAGCCCGAGGCGGGGGAGGGTATCTGGGGCCAACGTCCTGACTTTC
TRBV19	TRBJ1-3	NA	TRBD1	CASTLDRDSGNTIYF	TGTGCCAGTACCCTCGACAGGGACTCTGGAAACACCATATATTTT
TRBV19	TRBJ1-4	medium-sized	NA	CASSKGETTNEKLFF	TGTGCCAGTAGTAAGGGGGAGACAACTAATGAAAAACTGTTTTTT
TRBV9	TRBJ2-3	NA	TRBD2	CASSVGTSARTDTQYF	TGTGCCAGCAGCGTAGGGACTAGCGCCCGCACAGATACGCAGTATTTT
TRBV28	TRBJ2-7	NA	TRBD1	CASTITGTADYEQYF	TGTGCCAGCACCATCACCGGGACAGCCGACTACGAGCAGTACTTC
TRBV7-6	TRBJ2-5	NA	NA	CASSPKSLLGETQYF	TGTGCCAGCAGCCCCAAATCCCTTCTAGGAGAGACCCAGTACTTC
TRBV7-9	TRBJ2-7	NA	NA	CASSFFSSNSYEQYF	TGTGCCAGCAGCTTTTTTAGTTCTAACTCCTACGAGCAGTACTTC
TRBV7-6	TRBJ1-5	NA	NA	CASSLAEDQPQHF	TGTGCCAGCAGCTTAGCTGAGGATCAGCCCCAGCATTTT
TRBV11-2	TRBJ2-3	NA	TRBD2	CASSFIGTSGSSTDTQYF	TGTGCCAGCAGCTTCATAGGGACTAGCGGGAGTAGCACAGATACGCAGTATTTT
TRBV15	TRBJ2-1	NA	NA	CATSRDLSGAREQFF	TGTGCCACCAGCAGAGACCTTTCAGGGGCCAGGGAGCAGTTCTTC
TRBV5-6	TRBJ2-3	NA	NA	CASSSTTREWGTDTQYF	TGTGCCAGCAGCTCCACCACTAGAGAGTGGGGCACAGATACGCAGTATTTT
TRBV5-1	TRBJ1-2	NA	NA	CASSTGNYGYTF	TGCGCCAGCAGTACAGGAAACTATGGCTACACCTTC
TRBV2	TRBJ2-4	NA	TRBD2	CASAGGGDYLIQYF	TGTGCCAGCGCCGGGGGGGGCGATTATCTTATTCAGTACTTC
TRBV11-2	TRBJ2-3	NA	TRBD2	CASSLGLAGGDTQYF	TGTGCCAGCAGCTTAGGACTAGCGGGAGGAGATACGCAGTATTTT
TRBV9	TRBJ2-5	once	TRBD2	CASSVGPLAGETQYF	TGTGCCAGCAGCGTAGGCCCACTAGCGGGAGAGACCCAGTACTTC
TRBV7-6	TRBJ2-1	NA	TRBD2	CASSLAGTSGNNEQFF	TGTGCCAGCAGCTTAGCCGGGACTAGCGGAAACAATGAGCAGTTCTTC
TRBV5-5	TRBJ2-7	NA	NA	CASSKGLIYEQYF	TGTGCCAGCAGCAAGGGACTGATCTACGAGCAGTACTTC
TRBV5-6	TRBJ1-2	few	NA	CASSLPGKANYGYTF	TGTGCCAGCAGCTTGCCAGGGAAGGCTAACTATGGCTACACCTTC